Listed below are T cell receptor beta chains from one sample, sequenced in a study of blood T cells in healthy people across ages. One entry per CDR3 protein, called by TCRdb with MiXCR from the 5' RACE reads. This table has approximately 800,000 distinct CDR3 sequences, approximately 55% appearing once. Sequencing used blood. Receptors originate from an older man in good health. Each CDR3 is given with its conserved first and last residue. Fields, in order: J gene, clone size, D gene, V gene, CDR3 DNA, CDR3 protein. A D gene is named only where the DNA matches it firmly. Only part of the rows carry a size: once, few, many, or a class if the clone is expanded.

TRBJ1-6 . . TRBV6-6 TGTGCCAGCAGTTACGTGGCCCAGAGGAATTCACCCCTCCACTTT CASSYVAQRNSPLHF
TRBJ2-1 . . TRBV7-8 TGTGCCAGCAGCTTAGCTACCGGGGCCGGGTACGAGCAGTTCTTC CASSLATGAGYEQFF
TRBJ2-1 once . TRBV5-1 TGCGCCAGCAGCACCGGGACGGTGGGGGCCAATGAGCAGTTCTTC CASSTGTVGANEQFF
TRBJ2-3 . TRBD2 TRBV14 TGTGCCAGCAGCCCTACCCGGGCGGGAGGTGGGCAGTATTTT CASSPTRAGGGQYF
TRBJ2-5 few TRBD2 TRBV27 TGTGCCAGGGTCGTAGCGGGAGGGAGTGAAGAGACCCAGTACTTC CARVVAGGSEETQYF
TRBJ2-7 . . TRBV27 TGTGCCAGCAGGAGCCGTTGGCAGGGGTTTATTTACAAGCAGTACTTC CASRSRWQGFIYKQYF
TRBJ2-5 . . TRBV5-1 TGCGCCAGCAGCCAAGGGACTGGGGATAAAGAGACCCAGTACTTC CASSQGTGDKETQYF
TRBJ2-1 . TRBD2 TRBV7-2 TGTGCCAGCAGTCCGGGACTAGCGGGGCTAACCTACAATGAGCAGTTCTTC CASSPGLAGLTYNEQFF
TRBJ2-7 . . TRBV11-2 TGTGCCAGCATCCCCCGCGTCGACTCTTACGAGCAGTACTTC CASIPRVDSYEQYF
TRBJ2-7 few . TRBV3-1 TGTGCCAGCAGCCAGGAACTAGCTACCGAGCAGTACTTC CASSQELATEQYF
TRBJ2-2 . . TRBV6-6 TGTGCCAGCAGTTACTCGTCGGGGTCTAACACCGGGGAGCTGTTTTTT CASSYSSGSNTGELFF
TRBJ2-6 . . TRBV2 TGTGCCAGCAGTGAAGGGATAGGCAGAAGCTCTGGGGCCAACGTCCTGACTTTC CASSEGIGRSSGANVLTF
TRBJ1-1 few TRBD1 TRBV29-1 TGCAGCGTCGACGAGGACAGGTTGAACACTGAAGCTTTCTTT CSVDEDRLNTEAFF
TRBJ2-3 few . TRBV2 TGTGCCAGCAGTGAGACAAAGATTAGCACAGATACGCAGTATTTT CASSETKISTDTQYF
TRBJ2-5 few . TRBV28 TGTGCCAGCAGCCTCTTCGACCAAGAGACCCAGTACTTC CASSLFDQETQYF
TRBJ2-7 few . TRBV2 TGTGCCAGCAGTCTCCAGATCTACGAGCAGTACTTC CASSLQIYEQYF
TRBJ2-2 . TRBD1 TRBV5-1 TGCGCCAGCAGCGCAGCGGGACAGGGAAACACCGGGGAGCTGTTTTTT CASSAAGQGNTGELFF
TRBJ2-7 few TRBD2 TRBV27 TGTGCCAGCAGTTCGAAGGGACTAGCGGGAGGTACCTACGAGCAGTACTTC CASSSKGLAGGTYEQYF
TRBJ2-1 . TRBD2 TRBV7-9 TGTGCCAGCAGTTCGATTCAGGGAGGGTCTGGGAATGAGCAGTTCTTC CASSSIQGGSGNEQFF
TRBJ1-6 . TRBD1 TRBV29-1 TGTAGCGTCGGGACAGGGGGGAATTCACCCCTCCACTTT CSVGTGGNSPLHF
TRBJ2-3 . TRBD2 TRBV4-1 TGCGCCAGCAGCCACCCTACGCTCGGGACTAGTTTGCGGGATACGCAGTATTTT CASSHPTLGTSLRDTQYF
TRBJ2-1 . TRBD1 TRBV6-5 TGTGCCAGCAGGACAGGGGGTCGGGATGAGCAGTTCTTC CASRTGGRDEQFF
TRBJ1-5 . . TRBV6-5 TGTGCCAGCAGCCTTTTAGGTCCGGGACTCTCATCGCCCCAGCATTTT CASSLLGPGLSSPQHF
TRBJ1-1 . . TRBV29-1 TGCAGCGTTGAAGGAGGGCGGAGGGCTGAAGCTTTCTTT CSVEGGRRAEAFF
TRBJ2-7 . . TRBV5-6 TGTGCCAGCAGCGTGGGGGCAGGGGCCTACGAGCAGTACTTC CASSVGAGAYEQYF
TRBJ2-2 . TRBD1 TRBV25-1 TGTGCCACCTCCGGGACAGGGGGCTTGAGGGAGCTGTTTTTT CATSGTGGLRELFF
TRBJ1-6 . TRBD1 TRBV12-3/TRBV12-4 TGTGCCAGCACCTTACAGGGGAACAATTCACCCCTCCACTTT CASTLQGNNSPLHF
TRBJ2-7 . . TRBV21-1 TGTGCCAGCAGCAAAGGCGGCACCCGTGGGTCCTACGAGCAGTACTTC CASSKGGTRGSYEQYF
TRBJ1-5 . . TRBV7-2 TGTGCCAGCAGAAAAGACAGGTTCGGGCCCCAGCATTTT CASRKDRFGPQHF
TRBJ2-7 . . TRBV28 TGTGCCAGCAGTTTATCCAGGGCTCCCTACGAGCAGTACTTC CASSLSRAPYEQYF
TRBJ1-2 . TRBD1 TRBV7-2 TGTGCCAGCAGCTCCGGGGACAGCTATGGCTACACCTTC CASSSGDSYGYTF
TRBJ2-2 . . TRBV7-6 TGTGCCAGCAGCGTCACAAGGGGCACCGGGGAGCTGTTTTTT CASSVTRGTGELFF
TRBJ2-5 . TRBD1 TRBV2 TGTGCCAGCAGGGGACAGGGGGACGCCTTGACCCAGTACTTC CASRGQGDALTQYF
TRBJ2-1 once . TRBV29-1 TGCAGCGTTGAAGAGGAGGGGGACAATGAGCAGTTCTTC CSVEEEGDNEQFF
TRBJ1-4 . . TRBV12-3/TRBV12-4 TGTGCCAGCAGCGCGGACAATGAAAAACTGTTTTTT CASSADNEKLFF
TRBJ1-2 once . TRBV20-1 TGCAGTGCTAGAGTGTGGGGAACGGATGGCTACACCTTC CSARVWGTDGYTF
TRBJ2-7 . TRBD1 TRBV2 TGTGCCAGCGTTAAAAACCGGGACAGAACCTACGAGCAGTACTTC CASVKNRDRTYEQYF
TRBJ1-4 few . TRBV20-1 TGCAGTGCTCGGGGTGGAACTAATGAAAAACTGTTTTTT CSARGGTNEKLFF
TRBJ2-1 few TRBD1 TRBV14 TGTGCCAGCAGCCAAACCGGACAGGGGCATTACAATGAGCAGTTCTTC CASSQTGQGHYNEQFF
TRBJ2-7 few TRBD2 TRBV3-1 TGTGCCAGCAGCCATGCATCTCAACTAGCGGGAGCCGACGAGCAGTACTTC CASSHASQLAGADEQYF
TRBJ2-5 . TRBD2 TRBV29-1 TGCAGCGTTGAAGTAGCGGGAGCCTACAATGAGCAGTACTTC CSVEVAGAYNEQYF
TRBJ2-1 . . TRBV20-1 TGCAGTGCTAGAGTTCGCGTCCCGGGAGTTTACAATGAGCAGTTCTTC CSARVRVPGVYNEQFF
TRBJ2-5 once TRBD2 TRBV27 TGTGCCAGCAGTCCCCGACTAGCGGGAGTAAAAAATGAGCAGTACTTC CASSPRLAGVKNEQYF
TRBJ2-7 . . TRBV7-2 TGTGCCAGCAGCTCTTCTCTGTGGGCCTACGAGCAGTACTTC CASSSSLWAYEQYF
TRBJ2-3 few . TRBV5-1 TGCGCCAGCAGCTTGGCGAACCCCAACTCGCCTAGCGACGAGCACAGATACGCGTATTTT CASSLANPNSPSDEHRYAYF
TRBJ2-7 . TRBD2 TRBV9 TGTGCCAGCAGCTACCGTCTAGCGGGCCAATACAATGAGCAGTACTTC CASSYRLAGQYNEQYF
TRBJ1-4 few . TRBV3-1 TGTGCCAGCAGCCTACGTAGGGTCGTAGGCCCGAATGAAAAACTGTTTTTT CASSLRRVVGPNEKLFF
TRBJ2-3 few TRBD2 TRBV7-2 TGTGCCAGCAAAAGAGAGCGGGAAAGCACAGATACGCAGTATTTT CASKRERESTDTQYF
TRBJ2-1 . . TRBV20-1 TGCAGTGCTGGAGATCTCTCGTCGGGTGAGCAGTTCTTC CSAGDLSSGEQFF
TRBJ2-7 few . TRBV7-2 TGTGCCAGCAGCTTAACTCCGATATACGAGCAGTACTTC CASSLTPIYEQYF
TRBJ2-7 . . TRBV12-2 TGTGCAAGTCGCTTAGCGGGAGCGTTGACCTACGAGCAGTACTTC CASRLAGALTYEQYF
TRBJ2-3 . TRBD2 TRBV12-3/TRBV12-4 TGTGCCAGCAGTCAGACTAGCGGGTACACAGATACGCAGTATTTT CASSQTSGYTDTQYF
TRBJ2-1 . . TRBV15 TGTGCCACCAGCAGTCCTAATGAGCAGTTCTTC CATSSPNEQFF
TRBJ1-2 . . TRBV6-4 TGTGCCAGCAGTGACAGGGGAGGCTGTGGCTACACCTTC CASSDRGGCGYTF
TRBJ2-4 . TRBD2 TRBV15 TGTGCCACCAGCAGTCCGGGGGGGAAAAACATTCAGTACTTC CATSSPGGKNIQYF